A single sample is the source of the 27 T cell receptor beta chains below, sequenced in a study of response to subunit inactivated influenza vaccine. TCRdb itself ran the RT-PCR reads through MiXCR, one entry per CDR3 protein. The sample has over 400,000 distinct CDR3 sequences, approximately 11% seen once. Sample: PBMCs from blood, taken around seven weeks after vaccination. These receptors all come from a man aged 45-60 years who received an inactivated influenza vaccine.

The chain combines TRBV13 with TRBJ2-1; 14 nucleotides align to TRBD2. The V gene end was trimmed by 11 bases and the J gene end by 8 bases; junction bases not matched to a gene: 5. Germline CDR1 and CDR2: PRHDT and FYEKMQ (reference sequence). The CDR3 is made up of 13 amino acids. CDR3 loop: CARGLAGGDEQFF. The CDR3 DNA reads as TGTGCCCGCGGACTAGCGGGAGGTGATGAGCAGTTCTTC.

The chain links TRBV20-1 to TRBJ1-3; perhaps TRBD1 as D (5 bases). The CDR3 spans 14 residues. V gave up 5 bases and J gave up 4 bases, with 15 bases separating them. From germline, CDR1 is DFQATT and CDR2 SNEGSKA (reference sequence). Here the CDR3 DNA reads TGCAGTGCTGACCGGGGGGGTCTGGGAAACACCATATATTTT. Protein product: CSADRGGLGNTIYF.

This clonotype was observed a handful of times. The chain has TRBV5-6 and TRBJ2-7; D gene unclear. Germline V gene data show CDR1 as SGHDT and CDR2 as YYEEEE. The CDR3 sequence is 12 residues long. The V and J ends lost 6 bases and 4 bases respectively, with 11 bases between them. Here the CDR3 reads CASTPRRYEQYF. CDR3 nucleotides: TGTGCCAGCACCCCTAGACGGTACGAGCAGTACTTC.

This clonotype turned up a few times. V is TRBV6-1 and J is TRBJ1-1, with 8 nucleotides matching TRBD1. The CDR3 extends over 13 amino acids. CDR1 and CDR2 (germline): MNHNS, SASEGT. Trimming took 7 bases from V and 5 from J; bases not matched to a gene: 6. The CDR3 sequence is CASNKQGGTEAFF. The DNA of the CDR3 is TGTGCCAGCAACAAACAGGGGGGAACTGAAGCTTTCTTT.

The CDR3 region has the DNA TGTGCCAGCATGGCGCAGGGGTACTACGAGCAGTACTTC. It translates to CASMAQGYYEQYF. The genes are TRBV27 and TRBJ2-7; a possible D gene is TRBD1 (6 bases). This CDR3 has 13 residues. Germline lookup yields CDR1 MNHEY and CDR2 SMNVEV (reference sequence). V was pared by 7 bases and J by 3 bases, with 13 bases between.

This clonotype occurred a few times. The rearrangement uses TRBV12-3 or TRBV12-4 and TRBJ1-6; perhaps TRBD1 as D (5 bases). CDR3 length: 14 amino acids. Between the trimmed V and J ends, which lost 3 bases and 6 bases, there was a span of 9 bases. CDR3 residues: CASSLGDVNSPLHF. In nucleotides, the CDR3 is TGTGCCAGCAGTTTGGGGGACGTTAATTCACCCCTCCACTTT.

The V gene is TRBV5-1, the J gene TRBJ2-3, with TRBD2 identical over 10 bases. Germline assignment: CDR1 SGHRS and CDR2 YFSETQ. The V segment lost 5 bases and the J segment 0 bases; nucleotides outside the gene matches: 6. There are 16 residues in the CDR3. For the CDR3, the DNA is TGCGCCAGCAGGCTACCTAGCGGGGGAAGCACAGATACGCAGTATTTT. It yields the protein CASRLPSGGSTDTQYF. Full variable domain (outside the CDR3, taken from reference TRBV5-1 and TRBJ2-3): KAGVTQTPRYLIKTRGQQVTLSCSPISGHRSVSWYQQTPGQGLQFLFEYFSETQRNKGNFPGRFSGRQFSNSRSEMNVSTLELGDSALYLCASRLPSGGSTDTQYFGPGTRLTVL.

This chain uses TRBV12-3 or TRBV12-4 with TRBJ1-6, with D uncertain. V lost 5 bases and J 9 bases, leaving 23 bases between the germline ends. CDR3 length: 17 amino acids. CDR3 amino acids: CASSTPRLDGFLSPLHF. The DNA of the CDR3 is TGTGCCAGCAGTACCCCCAGGTTGGATGGGTTCCTTTCACCCCTCCACTTT.

This clonotype was seen only a few times. The rearrangement uses TRBV6-5 and TRBJ2-7; D unresolved. The CDR3 spans 15 residues. Germline CDR1 and CDR2: MNHEY and SVGAGI. V lost 0 bases to trimming and J lost 0 bases, with 9 bases between them. The CDR3 DNA is TGTGCCAGCAGTTACTCGTCGGATAGCTCCTACGAGCAGTACTTC. Its translation is CASSYSSDSSYEQYF.

This clonotype has ten or more counts. The chain couples TRBV20-1 to TRBJ2-7, with 7 bases that match TRBD2. There are 13 residues in the CDR3. Per the germline V gene, CDR1 is DFQATT and CDR2 is SNEGSKA (reference sequence). The V gene end was trimmed by 6 bases and the J gene end by 3 bases; junction bases not matched to a gene: 8. The CDR3 coding sequence is TGCAGTGCGAGCGGGGCTGGGGTCTACGAGCAGTACTTC. This gives the protein CSASGAGVYEQYF.

A remark on this clonotype: At one end the junction does not follow the germline gene, possibly because of a read error. V is TRBV5-1 and J is TRBJ2-6; no definite D call. Germline-derived CDR1 and CDR2 are SGHRS and YFSETQ. The CDR3 loop spans 14 amino acids. The CDR3 DNA is TGCGTCAGCAGCCTCTCGTCTGGGGCCAACGTCCTGACTTTC. Protein: CVSSLSSGANVLTF.

This clonotype has ten or more counts. This rearrangement joins TRBV12-3 or TRBV12-4 to TRBJ2-1; TRBD1 is a possible D gene (7 bases). Trimming took off 7 bases at V and 9 bases at J, with 22 bases between the two ends. This CDR3 comprises 15 residues. The CDR3 bases are TGTGCCAGCACTAATTCAGGGGGGCTCGGCGGTGAGCAGTTCTTC. Encoded protein: CASTNSGGLGGEQFF.

This clonotype was counted between two and nine times. V and J are TRBV7-7 and TRBJ2-5, with TRBD1 as a possible D gene (5 bases). Germline CDR1 SSHAT, CDR2 FNYEAQ (reference sequence). The CDR3 runs to 13 residues. The V and J ends lost 6 bases and 2 bases respectively, with 10 bases between them. The CDR3 DNA reads as TGTGCCAGCAGTAGGACAAGTCAAGAGACCCAGTACTTC. It yields the protein CASSRTSQETQYF.

CDR3 bases: TGTGCCAGCAGCCCACGACAGATCCAAGAGACCCAGTACTTC. Its translation is CASSPRQIQETQYF. The chain carries TRBV7-3 and TRBJ2-5; weak D call: TRBD1 (5 bases). Trimming cost V 5 bases and J 1 base, with 11 bases left between them. Germline V gene sequence: CDR1 SGHTA, CDR2 FQGTGA. This CDR3 has 14 amino acids.

V and J are TRBV12-3 or TRBV12-4 and TRBJ1-5; tentative D call: TRBD1 (5 bases). CDR3 length equals 12 residues. V was clipped by 5 bases and J by 9 bases, with 11 bases between them. CDR3 in DNA: TGTGCCAGCAGTGGACACGGTTTGCCCCAGCATTTT. Amino acid sequence: CASSGHGLPQHF.

In its sample, this clonotype was seen many times. This rearrangement joins TRBV29-1 to TRBJ2-3; D gene ambiguous. This CDR3 is 12 amino acids long. Trimming left V 3 bases short and J 4 bases short, with 8 bases between. Per germline, CDR1 SQVTM and CDR2 ANQGSEA. CDR3 DNA sequence: TGCAGCGTTGAGGCAGACCCAGATACGCAGTATTTT. This encodes CSVEADPDTQYF.

The chain is built from TRBV11-2 and TRBJ2-7, with 7 bases fitting TRBD2. The V gene end was trimmed by 4 bases and the J gene end by 7 bases; junction bases not matched to a gene: 16. Germline V gene data show CDR1 as SGHAT and CDR2 as FQNNGV. The CDR3 has 16 amino acids. The CDR3 sequence: CASSSLKAGSSREQYF. For the CDR3, the DNA is TGTGCCAGCAGCTCACTAAAAGCGGGGTCTTCGAGGGAGCAGTACTTC.

The chain employs TRBV7-2 and TRBJ2-5; 8 nucleotides agree with TRBD2. This CDR3 comprises 16 residues. The V gene end was trimmed by 1 base and the J gene end by 3 bases; junction bases not matched to a gene: 7. In germline, CDR1 is SGHTA, CDR2 FQGNSA. Here the CDR3 DNA reads TGTGCCAGCAGCTTAGTAGCGGGACGGAACAAAGAGACCCAGTACTTC. As protein: CASSLVAGRNKETQYF.

This sequence joins TRBV4-2 and TRBJ2-7; 7 nucleotides line up with TRBD1. Trimming took 0 bases from V and 2 from J; bases not matched to a gene: 7. The germline V gene encodes CDR1 LGHNA and CDR2 YNFKEQ. The CDR3 length is 16 residues. CDR3 in amino acids: CASSQDPTGQTYEQYF. As DNA, the CDR3 is TGTGCCAGCAGCCAAGATCCGACAGGGCAAACCTACGAGCAGTACTTC.

In its sample, this clonotype was seen many times. The gene calls are TRBV2 and TRBJ1-2; D is unresolved. The germline gives CDR1 SNHLY, CDR2 FYNNEI. Trimming left V 7 bases short and J 3 bases short, with 18 bases between. The CDR3 has 15 amino acids. CDR3 sequence (DNA): TGTGCCAGCACCCCAATGCAGGCTATTGACTATGGCTACACCTTC. Protein product: CASTPMQAIDYGYTF.

This clonotype was seen many times. The chain couples TRBV21-1 to TRBJ2-2; the table's D gene call, TRBD2, was not cross checked with the DNA. TRBV21-1 is given as a pseudogene. The CDR3 covers 18 residues. The CDR3 DNA reads as TGTGCCAGCAGCAAAGGAGTCGGGACTAGCGGGGTAAACGGGGAGCTGTTTTTT. Translated: CASSKGVGTSGVNGELFF.

This sequence joins TRBV15 and TRBJ1-4; D might be TRBD1 (6 bases). Trimming removed 2 bases at V and 7 bases at J, with 20 bases between. Germline V gene lookup returns CDR1 LNHNV and CDR2 YYDKDF (reference sequence). The CDR3 covers 17 residues. This CDR3 reads CATSRSRPGGAGEKLFF. DNA of the CDR3: TGTGCCACCAGCAGATCCCGGCCCGGGGGCGCAGGTGAAAAACTGTTTTTT.

This clonotype was observed at least ten times. The J gene is TRBJ1-1, the V gene TRBV20-1; 7 bases are shared with TRBD1. Losses at the gene ends were 6 bases for V and 5 bases for J; bases not matched to a gene: 9. CDR1 and CDR2 from the germline V gene are DFQATT and SNEGSKA (reference sequence). CDR3 length: 13 amino acids. The CDR3 nucleotides read TGCAGTGCCGGGACAGCGACAAGAACTGAAGCTTTCTTT. This codes for CSAGTATRTEAFF.

V usage is TRBV7-8 and J usage is TRBJ1-3; D is undetermined. The CDR3 is 16 residues long. Germline CDR1 SGHVS, CDR2 FQNEAQ. Trimming removed 4 bases at V and 4 bases at J, with 17 bases between. The CDR3 DNA is TGTGCCAGCAGCTCGGGCAGGACGTCGGTCGGAAACACCATATATTTT. Translated, it gives CASSSGRTSVGNTIYF.

This clonotype occurred a few times. The chain employs TRBV11-2 and TRBJ2-4, with a weak D call TRBD2 (6 bases). Trimming stripped 1 base from V and 0 bases from J, with 13 bases between. CDR1 SGHAT and CDR2 FQNNGV come from the germline V gene. The CDR3 runs 17 residues. CDR3: CASSLVGTGLAKNIQYF. In DNA, the CDR3 is TGTGCCAGCAGCTTAGTCGGGACGGGACTAGCCAAAAACATTCAGTACTTC. Drawing the rest from reference TRBV11-2 and TRBJ2-4, the complete variable domain is EAGVAQSPRYKIIEKRQSVAFWCNPISGHATLYWYQQILGQGPKLLIQFQNNGVVDDSQLPKDRFSAERLKGVDSTLKIQPAKLEDSAVYLCASSLVGTGLAKNIQYFGAGTRLSVL.

This clonotype appeared a few times. The chain carries TRBV28 and TRBJ2-7; possible D gene TRBD1, 6 bases. Deletions cut 7 bases from V and 1 base from J, with 11 bases between. Germline V lookup: CDR1 MDHEN, CDR2 SYDVKM. CDR3 length: 13 residues. CDR3 DNA sequence: TGTGCCAGCAAGGGGGACACATCCTACGAGCAGTACTTC. Its protein product is CASKGDTSYEQYF.

This chain joins TRBV3-1 and TRBJ1-1; D remains ambiguous. Germline V gene data show CDR1 as LGHDT and CDR2 as YNNKEL (reference sequence). The CDR3 is 12 residues long. Trimming stripped 2 bases from V and 11 bases from J, with 12 bases between. The CDR3 reads CASSQSGPVAFF. For the CDR3, the DNA is TGTGCCAGCAGCCAATCCGGACCCGTGGCTTTCTTT.